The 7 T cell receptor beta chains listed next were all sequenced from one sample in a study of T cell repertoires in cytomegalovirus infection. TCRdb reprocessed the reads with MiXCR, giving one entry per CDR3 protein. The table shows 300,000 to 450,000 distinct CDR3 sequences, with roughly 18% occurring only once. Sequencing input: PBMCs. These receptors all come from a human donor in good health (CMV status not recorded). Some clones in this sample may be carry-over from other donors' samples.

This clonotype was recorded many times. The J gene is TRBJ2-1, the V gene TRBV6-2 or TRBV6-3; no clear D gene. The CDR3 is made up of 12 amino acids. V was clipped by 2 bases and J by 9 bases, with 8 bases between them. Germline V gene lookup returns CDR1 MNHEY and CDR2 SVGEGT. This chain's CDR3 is CASSYRFSEQFF. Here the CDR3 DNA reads TGTGCCAGCAGTTACAGGTTTTCTGAGCAGTTCTTC.

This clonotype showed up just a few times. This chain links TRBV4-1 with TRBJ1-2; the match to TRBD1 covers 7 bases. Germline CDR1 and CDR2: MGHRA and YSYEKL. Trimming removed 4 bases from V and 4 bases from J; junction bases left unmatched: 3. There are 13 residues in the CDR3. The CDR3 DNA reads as TGCGCCAGCAGCCGCCGGGACAGCTATGGCTACACCTTC. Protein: CASSRRDSYGYTF.

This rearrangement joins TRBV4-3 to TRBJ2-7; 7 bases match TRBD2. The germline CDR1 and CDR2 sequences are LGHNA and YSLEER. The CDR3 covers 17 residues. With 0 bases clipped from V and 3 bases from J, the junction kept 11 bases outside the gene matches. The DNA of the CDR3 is TGCGCCAGCAGCCAAGATCGCTGGCCTAGCGGTTACTACGAGCAGTACTTC. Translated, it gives CASSQDRWPSGYYEQYF.

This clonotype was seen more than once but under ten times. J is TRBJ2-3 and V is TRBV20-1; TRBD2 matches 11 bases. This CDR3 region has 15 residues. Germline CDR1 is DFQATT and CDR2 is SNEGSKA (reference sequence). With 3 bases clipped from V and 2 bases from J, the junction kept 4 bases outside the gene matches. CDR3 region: CSASSGRDHTDTQYF. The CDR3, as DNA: TGCAGTGCTAGTAGCGGGAGGGATCACACAGATACGCAGTATTTT.

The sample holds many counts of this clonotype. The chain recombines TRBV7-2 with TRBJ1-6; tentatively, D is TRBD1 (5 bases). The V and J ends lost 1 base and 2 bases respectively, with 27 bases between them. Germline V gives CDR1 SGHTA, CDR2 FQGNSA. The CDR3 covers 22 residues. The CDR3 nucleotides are TGTGCCAGCAGCTTAGTTTTTGGTGGGGCGGGTGCGAAAACCCCCTATAATTCACCCCTCCACTTT. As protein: CASSLVFGGAGAKTPYNSPLHF.

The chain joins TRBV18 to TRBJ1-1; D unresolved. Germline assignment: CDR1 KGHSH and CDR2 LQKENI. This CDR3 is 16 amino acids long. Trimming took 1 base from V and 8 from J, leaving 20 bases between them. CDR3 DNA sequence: TGTGCCAGCTCACCACTCGTGTTCGGGCTGCGGAGAGAAGCTTTCTTT. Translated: CASSPLVFGLRREAFF.

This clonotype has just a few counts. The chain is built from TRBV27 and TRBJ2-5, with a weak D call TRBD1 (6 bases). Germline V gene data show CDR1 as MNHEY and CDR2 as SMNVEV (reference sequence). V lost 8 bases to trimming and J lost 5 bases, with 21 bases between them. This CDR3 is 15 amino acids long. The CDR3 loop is CASARSFGGAETQYF. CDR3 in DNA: TGTGCCAGCGCCCGCTCATTTGGGGGCGCCGAGACCCAGTACTTC.